This TCR beta chain appears in the sequencing data of a study of identical twins. TCRdb independently ran MiXCR on the 5' RACE reads; one entry per CDR3 protein. The table lists under 800,000 distinct CDR3 sequences, 21% of them singletons. Regarding this clonotype: What it binds is unknown.

Overall study results and limits: The authors noted that invariant MAIT and iNKT cells could partly confound zero-insertion analyses.

Germline CDR1 is SQVTM and CDR2 is ANQGSEA. V dropped 5 bases and J dropped 6; count of bases not matched to a gene: 7. This CDR3 spans 13 amino acids. These data were also filed under a second study, of T cells expressing NK-cell markers. That work contributes: Out of eight donors sequenced, seven tested HCMV-seropositive and the remaining one seronegative.

This receptor was obtained from a woman aged 18-29 years in good health. The chain has TRBV29-1 and TRBJ2-3; the match to TRBD2 covers 8 bases. Sequencing input: PBMCs. CDR3 sequence: CSVQVGRGDTQYF. The CDR3 DNA is TGCAGCGTTCAGGTCGGGAGGGGCGATACGCAGTATTTT.